The sequence of this T cell receptor (beta chain) was determined in a study of early T cells in non-severe SARS-CoV-2 infection. At least ten counts were recorded for this clonotype. Unique molecular identifiers tagged individual cDNA molecules. In TCRdb, the 5' RACE reads were re-called with MiXCR into one record per CDR3 protein. The sample records about 27,000 distinct CDR3 sequences, about 2.9% being singletons. The germline V gene has CDR1 SGHRS and CDR2 YFSETQ. V was shortened by 4 bases and J by 6 bases, with 16 bases between the two germline ends. The CDR3 has 14 residues. This sequence was found in an adult who was a healthcare worker with PCR-confirmed SARS-CoV-2 infection or an uninfected control (not recorded which). V usage is TRBV5-1 and J usage is TRBJ2-5; the D is unclear. Sequenced material: whole blood. In DNA form, the CDR3 reads TGCGCCAGCAGCCAAGGACGGATTGGACAGACCCAGTACTTC. Translated: CASSQGRIGQTQYF.